This TCR beta chain is drawn from a study of blood T cell repertoires in COVID-19. Study context: Sites across the United States, Italy and Spain contributed samples from acute and convalescent COVID-19. PBMCs, B-cell-depleted T cells, or T cells provided the cDNA or gDNA that made up the material.

The CDR3 has 16 residues. Germline CDR1 SGHRS, CDR2 YFSETQ. V was pared by 0 bases and J by 7 bases, with 14 bases between. Produced via immunoSEQ multiplex PCR; TCRdb's table is partial and in-frame only. The sample holds about 290,000 clones, 89% seen once. Individuals drawn from around 25 US areas were roughly 18 to 100 years old. Two negative PCRs, clearance, or symptom resolution had been documented for recovered Cohort 3 donors. Sequencing was performed on PBMCs or T cells enriched from blood (not recorded which). The origin of this receptor is a woman aged 40-49 years who had recovered from COVID-19. V and J are TRBV5-1 and TRBJ1-6, with D unclear. The CDR3, as DNA: TGCGCCAGCAGCTTGGGGCACCATCTGAGGAATTCACCCCTCCACTTT. This translates into CASSLGHHLRNSPLHF.